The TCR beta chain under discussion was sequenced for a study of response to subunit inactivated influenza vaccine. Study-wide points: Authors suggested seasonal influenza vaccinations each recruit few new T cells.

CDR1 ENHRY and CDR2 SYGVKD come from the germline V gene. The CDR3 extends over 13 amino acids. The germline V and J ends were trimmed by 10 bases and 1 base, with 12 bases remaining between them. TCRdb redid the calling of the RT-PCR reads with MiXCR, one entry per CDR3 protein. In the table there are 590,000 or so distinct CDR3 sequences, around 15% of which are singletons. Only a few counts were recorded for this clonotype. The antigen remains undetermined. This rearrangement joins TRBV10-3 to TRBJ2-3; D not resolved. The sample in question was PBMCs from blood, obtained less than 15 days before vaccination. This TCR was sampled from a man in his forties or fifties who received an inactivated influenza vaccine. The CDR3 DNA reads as TGTGCCACCTCTCGAATGGGCACAGATACGCAGTATTTT. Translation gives CATSRMGTDTQYF.